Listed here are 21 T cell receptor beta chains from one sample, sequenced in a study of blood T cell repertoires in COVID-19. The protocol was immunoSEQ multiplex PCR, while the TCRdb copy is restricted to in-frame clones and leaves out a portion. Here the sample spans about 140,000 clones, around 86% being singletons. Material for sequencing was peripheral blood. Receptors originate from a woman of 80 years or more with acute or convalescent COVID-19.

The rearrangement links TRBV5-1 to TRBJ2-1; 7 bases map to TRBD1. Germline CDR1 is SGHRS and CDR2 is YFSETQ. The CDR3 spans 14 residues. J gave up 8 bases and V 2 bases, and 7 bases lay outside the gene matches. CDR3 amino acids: CASSLWDSLDEQFF. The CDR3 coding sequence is TGCGCCAGCAGCTTATGGGACAGCCTCGATGAGCAGTTCTTC.

CDR3 in DNA: TGTGCCAGCTCACCCCCCAGTGAGCGGGAGTTGTACGAGCAGTACTTC. This translates into CASSPPSERELYEQYF. The V call is TRBV18, the J call TRBJ2-7; 8 nucleotides align to TRBD2. Per the germline V gene, CDR1 is KGHSH and CDR2 is LQKENI. Trimming removed 3 bases from V and 4 bases from J; junction bases left unmatched: 11. This CDR3 spans 16 amino acids.

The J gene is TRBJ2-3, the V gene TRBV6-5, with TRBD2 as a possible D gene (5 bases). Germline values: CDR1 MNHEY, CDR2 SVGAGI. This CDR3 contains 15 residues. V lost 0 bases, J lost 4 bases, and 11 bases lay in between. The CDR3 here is CASSYSGLRADTQYF. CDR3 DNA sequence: TGTGCCAGCAGTTACTCGGGCCTGAGGGCAGATACGCAGTATTTT.

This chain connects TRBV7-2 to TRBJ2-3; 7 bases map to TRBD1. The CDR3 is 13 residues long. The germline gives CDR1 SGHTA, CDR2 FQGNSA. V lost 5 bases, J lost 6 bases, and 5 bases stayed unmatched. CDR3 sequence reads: CASSLGQLDTQYF. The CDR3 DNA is TGTGCCAGCAGCCTGGGACAGCTCGATACGCAGTATTTT.

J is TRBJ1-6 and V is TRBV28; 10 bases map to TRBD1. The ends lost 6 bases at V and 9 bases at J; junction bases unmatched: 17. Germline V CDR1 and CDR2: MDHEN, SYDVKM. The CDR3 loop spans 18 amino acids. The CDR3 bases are TGTGCCAGCAGCCCCGGGACAGGGGTTTTGTGGAGCCGTTCACCCCTCCACTTT. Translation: CASSPGTGVLWSRSPLHF.

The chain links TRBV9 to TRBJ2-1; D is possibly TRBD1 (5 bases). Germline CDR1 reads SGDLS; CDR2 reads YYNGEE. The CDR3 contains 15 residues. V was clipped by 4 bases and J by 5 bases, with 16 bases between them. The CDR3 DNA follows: TGTGCCAGCAGCCCTAGAGACAGCTATCACAATGAGCAGTTCTTC. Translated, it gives CASSPRDSYHNEQFF.

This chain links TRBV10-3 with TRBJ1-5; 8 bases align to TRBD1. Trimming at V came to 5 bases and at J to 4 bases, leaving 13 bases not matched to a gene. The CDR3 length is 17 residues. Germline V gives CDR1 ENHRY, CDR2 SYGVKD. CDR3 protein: CAISLKGTGEKNQPQHF. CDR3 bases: TGTGCCATCAGTCTAAAGGGGACAGGCGAAAAAAATCAGCCCCAGCATTTT.

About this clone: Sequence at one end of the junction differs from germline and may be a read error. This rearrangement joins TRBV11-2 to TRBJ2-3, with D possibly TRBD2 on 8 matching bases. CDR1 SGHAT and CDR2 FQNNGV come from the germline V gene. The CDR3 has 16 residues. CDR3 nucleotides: TGTGCCAGCCGCTTTGGGACAGCGGGGGGCACAGATACGCAGTATTTT. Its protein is CASRFGTAGGTDTQYF.

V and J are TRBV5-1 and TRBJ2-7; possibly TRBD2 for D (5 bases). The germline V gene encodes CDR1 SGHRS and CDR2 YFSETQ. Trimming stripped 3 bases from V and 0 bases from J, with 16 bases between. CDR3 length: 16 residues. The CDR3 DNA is TGCGCCAGCAGCTCGGGTAGGACTCTAAGCTCCTACGAGCAGTACTTC. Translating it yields CASSSGRTLSSYEQYF. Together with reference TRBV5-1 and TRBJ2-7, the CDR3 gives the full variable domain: KAGVTQTPRYLIKTRGQQVTLSCSPISGHRSVSWYQQTPGQGLQFLFEYFSETQRNKGNFPGRFSGRQFSNSRSEMNVSTLELGDSALYLCASSSGRTLSSYEQYFGPGTRLTVT.

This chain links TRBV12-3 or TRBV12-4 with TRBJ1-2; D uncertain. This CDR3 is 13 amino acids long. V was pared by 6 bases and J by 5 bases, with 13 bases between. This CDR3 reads CASSYTGGYGYTF. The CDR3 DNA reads TGTGCCAGCAGCTACACGGGTGGGTATGGCTACACCTTC.

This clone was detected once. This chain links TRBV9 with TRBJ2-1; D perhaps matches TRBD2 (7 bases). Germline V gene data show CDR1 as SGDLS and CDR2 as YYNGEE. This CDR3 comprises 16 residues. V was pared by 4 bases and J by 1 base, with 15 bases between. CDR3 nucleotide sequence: TGTGCCAGCAGCCTGTCGGGGGGCGGATCCTACAATGAGCAGTTCTTC. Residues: CASSLSGGGSYNEQFF.

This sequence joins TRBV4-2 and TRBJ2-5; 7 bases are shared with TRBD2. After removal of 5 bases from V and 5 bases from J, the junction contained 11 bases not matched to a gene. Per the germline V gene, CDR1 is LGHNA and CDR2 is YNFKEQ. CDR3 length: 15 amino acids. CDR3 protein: CASSGGDGRPETQYF. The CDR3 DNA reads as TGTGCCAGCAGCGGGGGGGACGGACGACCGGAGACCCAGTACTTC.

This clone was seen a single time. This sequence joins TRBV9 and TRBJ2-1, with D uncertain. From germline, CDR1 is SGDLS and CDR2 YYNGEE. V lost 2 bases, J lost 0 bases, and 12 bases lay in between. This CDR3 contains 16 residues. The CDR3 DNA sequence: TGTGCCAGCAGCGTCGGTGGGTCAGGCTCCTACAATGAGCAGTTCTTC. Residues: CASSVGGSGSYNEQFF.

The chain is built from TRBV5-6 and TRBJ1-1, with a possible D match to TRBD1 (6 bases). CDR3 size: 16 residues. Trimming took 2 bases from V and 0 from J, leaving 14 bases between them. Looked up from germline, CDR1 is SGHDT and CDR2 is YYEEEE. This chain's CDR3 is CASSFFTGTLNTEAFF. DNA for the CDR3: TGTGCCAGCAGCTTTTTTACAGGGACGCTGAACACTGAAGCTTTCTTT.

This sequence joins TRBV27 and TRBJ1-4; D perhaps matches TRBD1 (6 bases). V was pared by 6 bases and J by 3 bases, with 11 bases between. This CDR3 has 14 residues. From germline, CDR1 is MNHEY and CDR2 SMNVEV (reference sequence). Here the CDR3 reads CASRRGSANEKLFF. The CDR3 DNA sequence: TGTGCCAGCAGGAGGGGGAGTGCTAATGAAAAACTGTTTTTT.

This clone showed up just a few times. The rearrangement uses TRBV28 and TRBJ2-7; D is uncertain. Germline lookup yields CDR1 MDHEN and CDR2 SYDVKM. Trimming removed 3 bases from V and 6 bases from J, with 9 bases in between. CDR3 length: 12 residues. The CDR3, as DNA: TGTGCCAGCAGTTTGTTGCAAGCCGAGCAGTACTTC. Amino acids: CASSLLQAEQYF. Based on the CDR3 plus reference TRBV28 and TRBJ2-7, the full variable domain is DVKVTQSSRYLVKRTGEKVFLECVQDMDHENMFWYRQDPGLGLRLIYFSYDVKMKEKGDIPEGYSVSREKKERFSLILESASTNQTSMYLCASSLLQAEQYFGPGTRLTVT.

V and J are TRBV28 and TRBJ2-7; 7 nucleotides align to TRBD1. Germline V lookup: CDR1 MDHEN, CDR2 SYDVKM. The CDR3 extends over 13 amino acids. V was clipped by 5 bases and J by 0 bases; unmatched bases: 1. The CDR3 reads CASSRDSSYEQYF. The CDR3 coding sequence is TGTGCCAGCAGTCGGGACAGCTCCTACGAGCAGTACTTC.

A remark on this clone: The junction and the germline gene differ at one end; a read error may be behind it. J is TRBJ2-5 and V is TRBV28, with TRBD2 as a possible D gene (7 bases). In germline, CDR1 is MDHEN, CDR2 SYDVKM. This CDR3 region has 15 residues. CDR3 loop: CARGGGGHNEETQYF. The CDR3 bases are TGCGCCCGCGGGGGCGGGGGCCACAACGAGGAGACCCAGTACTTC.

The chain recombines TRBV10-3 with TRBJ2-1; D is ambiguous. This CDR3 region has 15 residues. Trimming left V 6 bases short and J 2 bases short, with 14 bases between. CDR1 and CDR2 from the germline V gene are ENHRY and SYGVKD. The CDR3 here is CAIRASGLTYNEQFF. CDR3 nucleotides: TGTGCCATCAGAGCTAGTGGCCTGACCTACAATGAGCAGTTCTTC.

The CDR3 sequence: CASSLDPVAFYYGYTF. DNA of the CDR3: TGTGCCAGCAGCTTAGATCCAGTTGCCTTCTACTATGGCTACACCTTC. The J gene is TRBJ1-2, the V gene TRBV11-2; unclear D gene. Per the germline V gene, CDR1 is SGHAT and CDR2 is FQNNGV. The CDR3 is 16 residues long. Trimming left V 0 bases short and J 3 bases short, with 14 bases between.

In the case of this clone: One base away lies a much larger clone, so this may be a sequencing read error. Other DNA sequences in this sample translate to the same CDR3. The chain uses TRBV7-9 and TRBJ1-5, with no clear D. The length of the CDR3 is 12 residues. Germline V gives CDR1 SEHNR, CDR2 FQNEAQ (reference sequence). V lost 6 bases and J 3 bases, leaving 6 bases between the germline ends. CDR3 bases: TGTGCCAGCAGTCGAGACAATCAGCCCCAGCATTTT. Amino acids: CASSRDNQPQHF.